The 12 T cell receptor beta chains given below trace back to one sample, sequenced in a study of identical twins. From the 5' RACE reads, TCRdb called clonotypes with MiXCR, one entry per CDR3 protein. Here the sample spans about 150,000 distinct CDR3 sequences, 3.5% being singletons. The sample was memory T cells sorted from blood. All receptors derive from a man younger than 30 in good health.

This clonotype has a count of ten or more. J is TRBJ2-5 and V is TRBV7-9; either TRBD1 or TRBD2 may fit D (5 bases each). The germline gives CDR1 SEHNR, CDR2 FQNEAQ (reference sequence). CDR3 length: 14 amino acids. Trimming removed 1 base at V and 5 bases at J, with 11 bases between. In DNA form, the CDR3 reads TGTGCCAGCAGCTTAGTCGGGGCAGGGGAGACCCAGTACTTC. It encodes CASSLVGAGETQYF.

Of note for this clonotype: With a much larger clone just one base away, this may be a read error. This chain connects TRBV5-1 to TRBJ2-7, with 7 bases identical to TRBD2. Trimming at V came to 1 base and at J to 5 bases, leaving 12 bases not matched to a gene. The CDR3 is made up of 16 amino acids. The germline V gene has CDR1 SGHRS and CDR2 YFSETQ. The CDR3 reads CASSLFLGLVLHEQYF. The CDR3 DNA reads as TGCGCCAGCAGCTTGTTTCTCGGACTAGTGTTGCACGAGCAGTACTTC.

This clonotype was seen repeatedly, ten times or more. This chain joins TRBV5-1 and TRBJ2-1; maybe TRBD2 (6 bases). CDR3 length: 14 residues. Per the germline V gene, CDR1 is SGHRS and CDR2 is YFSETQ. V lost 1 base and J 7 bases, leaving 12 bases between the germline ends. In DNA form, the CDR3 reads TGCGCCAGCAGCTTGATTTTTGGAGGGAATGAGCAGTTCTTC. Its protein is CASSLIFGGNEQFF.

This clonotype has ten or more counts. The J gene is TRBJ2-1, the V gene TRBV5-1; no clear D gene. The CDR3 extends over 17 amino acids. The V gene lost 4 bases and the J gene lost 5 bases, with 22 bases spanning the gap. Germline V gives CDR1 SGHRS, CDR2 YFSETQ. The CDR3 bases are TGCGCCAGCAGCCCAAGGCGGCCTCTACCGACAAACAATGAGCAGTTCTTC. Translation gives CASSPRRPLPTNNEQFF. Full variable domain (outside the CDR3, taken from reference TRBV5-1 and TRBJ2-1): KAGVTQTPRYLIKTRGQQVTLSCSPISGHRSVSWYQQTPGQGLQFLFEYFSETQRNKGNFPGRFSGRQFSNSRSEMNVSTLELGDSALYLCASSPRRPLPTNNEQFFGPGTRLTVL.

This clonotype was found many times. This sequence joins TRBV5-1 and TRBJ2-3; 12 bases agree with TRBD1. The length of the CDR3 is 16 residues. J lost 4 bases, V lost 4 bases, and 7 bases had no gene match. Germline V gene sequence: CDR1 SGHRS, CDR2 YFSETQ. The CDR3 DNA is TGCGCCAGCAGCACGGCGGGACAGGGGGCCGCAGATACGCAGTATTTT. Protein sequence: CASSTAGQGAADTQYF.

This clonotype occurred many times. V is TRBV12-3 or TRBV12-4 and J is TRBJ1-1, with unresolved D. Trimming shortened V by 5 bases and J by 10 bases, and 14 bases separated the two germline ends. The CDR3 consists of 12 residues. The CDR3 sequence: CASSTLGEGAFF. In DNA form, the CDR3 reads TGTGCCAGCAGTACCCTCGGCGAGGGAGCTTTCTTT.

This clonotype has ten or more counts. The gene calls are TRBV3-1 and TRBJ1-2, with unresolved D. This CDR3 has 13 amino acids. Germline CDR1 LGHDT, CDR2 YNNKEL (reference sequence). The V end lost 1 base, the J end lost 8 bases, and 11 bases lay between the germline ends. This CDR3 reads CASSQAGSGGYTF. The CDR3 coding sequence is TGTGCCAGCAGCCAAGCCGGCAGTGGAGGCTACACCTTC. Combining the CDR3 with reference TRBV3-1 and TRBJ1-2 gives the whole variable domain DTAVSQTPKYLVTQMGNDKSIKCEQNLGHDTMYWYKQDSKKFLKIMFSYNNKELIINETVPNRFSPKSPDKAHLNLHINSLELGDSAVYFCASSQAGSGGYTFGSGTRLTVV.

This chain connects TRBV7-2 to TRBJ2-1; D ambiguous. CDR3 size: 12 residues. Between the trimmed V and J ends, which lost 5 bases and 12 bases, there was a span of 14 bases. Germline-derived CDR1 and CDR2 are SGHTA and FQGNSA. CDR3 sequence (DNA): TGTGCCAGCAGCCCAGATCCCTCCTGGCAGTTCTTC. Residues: CASSPDPSWQFF. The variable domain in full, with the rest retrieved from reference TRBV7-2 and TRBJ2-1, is GAGVSQSPSNKVTEKGKDVELRCDPISGHTALYWYRQSLGQGLEFLIYFQGNSAPDKSGLPSDRFSAERTGGSVSTLTIQRTQQEDSAVYLCASSPDPSWQFFGPGTRLTVL.

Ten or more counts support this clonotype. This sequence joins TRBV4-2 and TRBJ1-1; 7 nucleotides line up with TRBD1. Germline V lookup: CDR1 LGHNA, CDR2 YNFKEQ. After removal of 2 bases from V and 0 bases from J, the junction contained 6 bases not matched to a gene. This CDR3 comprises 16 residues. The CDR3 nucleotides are TGTGCCAGCAGCCAAAGGGGGCGCCAGGTGAACACTGAAGCTTTCTTT. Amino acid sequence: CASSQRGRQVNTEAFF.

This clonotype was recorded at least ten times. The CDR3, as DNA: TGTGCCAGCAGCCATCCTATTGCTCCTAGCGGGAGGCGGGAGACCCAGTACTTC. Protein sequence: CASSHPIAPSGRRETQYF. The V gene is TRBV11-1, the J gene TRBJ2-5; 11 bases fit TRBD2. This CDR3 comprises 18 residues. The V and J ends lost 5 bases and 5 bases, in that order; junction bases with no gene match: 16. CDR1 and CDR2 (germline): SGHAT, FQDESV (reference sequence). Filled out from reference TRBV11-1 and TRBJ2-5, the complete variable domain reads EAEVAQSPRYKITEKSQAVAFWCDPISGHATLYWYRQILGQGPELLVQFQDESVVDDSQLPKDRFSAERLKGVDSTLKIQPAELGDSAMYLCASSHPIAPSGRRETQYFGPGTRLLVL.

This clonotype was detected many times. CDR3 amino acids: CASSSTGATNEKLFF. CDR3 coding DNA: TGTGCCAGCAGTTCGACAGGTGCAACTAATGAAAAACTGTTTTTT. V is TRBV12-3 or TRBV12-4 and J is TRBJ1-4, with TRBD1 as a possible D gene (6 bases). CDR3 size: 15 residues. V was cut by 4 bases and J by 0 bases, with 9 bases left in between.

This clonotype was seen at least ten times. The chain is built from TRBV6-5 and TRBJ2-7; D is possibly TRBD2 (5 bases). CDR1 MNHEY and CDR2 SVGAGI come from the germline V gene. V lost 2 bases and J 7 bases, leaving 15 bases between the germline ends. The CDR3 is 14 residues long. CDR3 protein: CASSYEGRGWEQYF. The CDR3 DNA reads TGTGCCAGCAGTTACGAGGGCCGGGGTTGGGAGCAGTACTTC.